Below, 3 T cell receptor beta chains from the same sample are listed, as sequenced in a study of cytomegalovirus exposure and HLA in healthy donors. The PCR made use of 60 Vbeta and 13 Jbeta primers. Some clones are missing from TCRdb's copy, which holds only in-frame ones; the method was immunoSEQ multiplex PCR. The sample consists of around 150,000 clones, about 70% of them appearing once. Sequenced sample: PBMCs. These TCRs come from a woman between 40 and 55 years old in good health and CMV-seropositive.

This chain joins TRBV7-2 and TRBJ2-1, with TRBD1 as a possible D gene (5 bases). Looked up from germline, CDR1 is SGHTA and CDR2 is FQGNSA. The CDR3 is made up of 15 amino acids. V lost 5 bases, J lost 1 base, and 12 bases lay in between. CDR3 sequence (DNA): TGTGCCAGCAGCAATCAGGGTTTGTCCTACAATGAGCAGTTCTTC. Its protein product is CASSNQGLSYNEQFF.

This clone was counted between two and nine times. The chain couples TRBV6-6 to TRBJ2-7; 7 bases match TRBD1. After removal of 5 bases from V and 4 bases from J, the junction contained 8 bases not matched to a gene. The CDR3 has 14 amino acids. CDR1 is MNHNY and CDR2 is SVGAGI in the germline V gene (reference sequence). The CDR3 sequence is CASSRQGLGYEQYF. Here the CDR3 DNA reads TGTGCCAGCAGTCGACAGGGTTTGGGGTACGAGCAGTACTTC.

CDR3 region: CASSFSRSGANVLTF. CDR3 sequence (DNA): TGTGCCAGCAGCTTCTCTCGGTCAGGGGCCAACGTCCTGACTTTC. The chain couples TRBV6-5 to TRBJ2-6; no reliable D call. Germline CDR1 is MNHEY and CDR2 is SVGAGI. There are 15 residues in the CDR3. Trimming took off 6 bases at V and 4 bases at J, with 13 bases between the two ends.